These 15 T cell receptor beta chains were all obtained from the same sample, sequenced in a study of T cells after somatic rescue of genetic block. TCRdb's copy holds only in-frame clones and misses some; the assay was immunoSEQ multiplex PCR. The sample has 50,000 to 60,000 clones; 96% are singletons. The sequencing input was peripheral blood mononuclear cells (PBMCs). The receptors here all came from a child under two years old.

This clone was counted a single time. The chain employs TRBV2 and TRBJ2-3, with 11 bases lining up with TRBD2. In germline, CDR1 is SNHLY, CDR2 FYNNEI. The CDR3 loop spans 15 amino acids. Trimming took 4 bases from V and 0 from J; bases not matched to a gene: 0. CDR3 in DNA: TGTGCCAGCAGTGGGACTAGCGGGAGCACAGATACGCAGTATTTT. This gives the protein CASSGTSGSTDTQYF.

The sample holds one count of this clone. This rearrangement joins TRBV19 to TRBJ1-1; D is unclear. Germline CDR1 is LNHDA and CDR2 is SQIVND (reference sequence). The CDR3 length is 13 residues. Trimming took 5 bases from V and 1 from J, leaving 8 bases between them. As DNA, the CDR3 is TGTGCCAGTAGTCTACAACAGAACACTGAAGCTTTCTTT. It encodes CASSLQQNTEAFF.

This clone was seen only a few times. In DNA, the CDR3 is TGTGCCAGCAGCTACTACGAGCAGTACTTC. Its translation is CASSYYEQYF. The chain carries TRBV5-8 and TRBJ2-7; D remains unclear. The CDR3 runs 10 residues. With 3 bases removed from V and 3 bases from J, the gap between germline ends came to 1 base. Germline lookup yields CDR1 SGHTS and CDR2 YDEGEE.

A remark on this clone: The junction departs from the called germline gene at one end, perhaps through a read error. The sample holds other DNA sequences that translate to the same CDR3. This chain joins TRBV30 and TRBJ1-2, with D possibly being TRBD1 (5 bases). CDR1 is GTSNPN and CDR2 is SVGIG in the germline V gene (reference sequence). CDR3 size: 10 residues. The CDR3 nucleotides are TGTGCCTGGGGACACTACGGCTACACCTTC. It is translated as CAWGHYGYTF.

The chain combines TRBV2 with TRBJ1-5; D remains unclear. The V gene lost 6 bases and the J gene lost 5 bases, with 14 bases spanning the gap. Per germline, CDR1 SNHLY and CDR2 FYNNEI. CDR3 length: 14 residues. DNA of the CDR3: TGTGCCAGCAGCAAAGACATGACCTATCAGCCCCAGCATTTT. Protein sequence: CASSKDMTYQPQHF.

The V and J genes are TRBV7-2 and TRBJ1-2; D unclear. Germline loops: CDR1 SGHTA, CDR2 FQGNSA. The V gene lost 3 bases and the J gene lost 4 bases, with 9 bases spanning the gap. The CDR3 runs 13 residues. In DNA form, the CDR3 reads TGTGCCAGCAGCTTTCCGACGATCTATGGCTACACCTTC. This gives the protein CASSFPTIYGYTF.

The gene calls are TRBV5-4 and TRBJ2-1; TRBD2 agrees at 7 bases. Unmatched junction bases numbered 4, after V lost 4 bases and J lost 6 bases. The CDR3 length is 13 residues. Per the germline V gene, CDR1 is SGHNT and CDR2 is YYREEE (reference sequence). The CDR3 region is CASSGLAVNEQFF. CDR3 in DNA: TGTGCCAGCAGCGGTCTAGCGGTCAATGAGCAGTTCTTC.

V gene TRBV9 combines with J gene TRBJ1-3, with a possible D match to TRBD1 (6 bases). CDR3 length: 17 amino acids. Trimming took off 5 bases at V and 0 bases at J, with 18 bases between the two ends. The germline CDR1 and CDR2 sequences are SGDLS and YYNGEE. CDR3 residues: CASSRLQGPLSGNTIYF. DNA of the CDR3: TGTGCCAGCAGTCGCCTACAGGGACCCCTCTCTGGAAACACCATATATTTT.

The chain combines TRBV5-4 with TRBJ2-7; 13 bases agree with TRBD2. This CDR3 has 15 amino acids. Germline V gene sequence: CDR1 SGHNT, CDR2 YYREEE (reference sequence). Trimming removed 4 bases from V and 4 bases from J; junction bases left unmatched: 5. CDR3: CASSRGLAGVYEQYF. The CDR3 nucleotides read TGTGCCAGCAGCCGAGGACTAGCGGGAGTATACGAGCAGTACTTC.

The V call is TRBV19, the J call TRBJ2-3; possibly TRBD2 for D (5 bases). The germline V gene encodes CDR1 LNHDA and CDR2 SQIVND (reference sequence). CDR3 length equals 15 residues. V was clipped by 2 bases and J by 0 bases, with 9 bases between them. The CDR3 DNA follows: TGTGCCAGTAGTATAAGCGGATCTAGCACAGATACGCAGTATTTT. Its translation is CASSISGSSTDTQYF.

CDR3 protein: CASSYRGQSQETQYF. DNA for the CDR3: TGTGCCAGCAGTTACCGGGGACAGTCACAAGAGACCCAGTACTTC. The chain joins TRBV6-5 to TRBJ2-5; TRBD1 agrees at 7 bases. Trimming cost V 2 bases and J 2 bases; bases outside gene matches: 5. Germline V gives CDR1 MNHEY, CDR2 SVGAGI. This CDR3 region has 15 residues.

This chain connects TRBV5-6 to TRBJ2-3; D call uncertain. The CDR3 has 12 residues. With 1 base removed from V and 2 bases from J, the gap between germline ends came to 2 bases. CDR1 SGHDT and CDR2 YYEEEE come from the germline V gene. The CDR3 DNA reads as TGTGCCAGCAGCTTGTCCACAGATACGCAGTATTTT. It translates to CASSLSTDTQYF.

This chain uses TRBV21-1 with TRBJ2-7; TRBD2 is the table's D call and was not checked against the DNA. TRBV21-1 is noted as a pseudogene. This CDR3 region has 18 residues. The CDR3 DNA reads TGTGCCAGCAGCAAAGGGGTCGGGGAGCGGGGATTTCGGTACGAGCAGTACTTC. Translating it yields CASSKGVGERGFRYEQYF.

The rearrangement links TRBV7-9 to TRBJ2-2; 9 bases are shared with TRBD2. Germline assignment: CDR1 SEHNR and CDR2 FQNEAQ (reference sequence). CDR3 length equals 19 residues. With V trimmed by 2 bases and J by 3 bases, 13 bases remained unmatched. Here the CDR3 reads CASSLRLAGSFSYTGELFF. CDR3 bases: TGTGCCAGCAGCTTAAGGCTAGCGGGAAGTTTTTCGTACACCGGGGAGCTGTTTTTT.

This clone was counted a single time. V and J are TRBV28 and TRBJ2-5; 11 positions match TRBD1. The J call may not be correct, given that the DNA end is closer to TRBJ2-7. Germline CDR1 MDHEN, CDR2 SYDVKM. The CDR3 is 14 residues long. CDR3 region: CASSLGTGGGEQYF. The CDR3 bases are TGTGCCAGCAGTTTAGGGACAGGGGGAGGCGAGCAGTACTTC.